This TCR beta chain came from a study of cytotoxic CD8 clonotypes in ibrutinib-treated CLL. The trim removed 6 bases at V and 5 bases at J, leaving 11 bases unmatched. The CDR3 runs 15 residues. Germline V gene data show CDR1 as LNHNV and CDR2 as YYDKDF (reference sequence). Notes on this clone: Its cognate antigen is unknown.

Study results and limitations: Public clonotypes showed up rarely, and on treatment they shrank or held steady.

Produced via immunoSEQ multiplex PCR; TCRdb's table is partial and in-frame only. The table lists about 160,000 clones, more than 70% of them singletons. The receptor was derived from a human donor with chronic lymphocytic leukemia. This rearrangement joins TRBV15 to TRBJ1-2, with TRBD1 matching 8 bases. The sample in question was PBMCs, obtained at disease progression, from a patient treated with ibrutinib. The CDR3 nucleotides read TGTGCCACCAGACAGGGGGTAGTGGGGACTTATGGCTACACCTTC. The encoded protein is CATRQGVVGTYGYTF.